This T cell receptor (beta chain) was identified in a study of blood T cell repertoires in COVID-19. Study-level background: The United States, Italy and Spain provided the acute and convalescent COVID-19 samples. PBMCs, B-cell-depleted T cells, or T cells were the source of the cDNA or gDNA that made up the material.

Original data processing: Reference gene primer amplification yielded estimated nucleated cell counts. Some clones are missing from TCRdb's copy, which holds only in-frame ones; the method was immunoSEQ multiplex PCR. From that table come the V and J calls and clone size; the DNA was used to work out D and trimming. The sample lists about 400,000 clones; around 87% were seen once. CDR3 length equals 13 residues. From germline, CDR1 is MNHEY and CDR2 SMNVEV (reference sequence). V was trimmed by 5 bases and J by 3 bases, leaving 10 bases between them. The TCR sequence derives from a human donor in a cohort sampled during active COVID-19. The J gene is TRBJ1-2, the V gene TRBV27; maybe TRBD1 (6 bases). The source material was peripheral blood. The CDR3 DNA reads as TGTGCCAGCAGTAGGACAGAGGACTATGGCTACACCTTC. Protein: CASSRTEDYGYTF.